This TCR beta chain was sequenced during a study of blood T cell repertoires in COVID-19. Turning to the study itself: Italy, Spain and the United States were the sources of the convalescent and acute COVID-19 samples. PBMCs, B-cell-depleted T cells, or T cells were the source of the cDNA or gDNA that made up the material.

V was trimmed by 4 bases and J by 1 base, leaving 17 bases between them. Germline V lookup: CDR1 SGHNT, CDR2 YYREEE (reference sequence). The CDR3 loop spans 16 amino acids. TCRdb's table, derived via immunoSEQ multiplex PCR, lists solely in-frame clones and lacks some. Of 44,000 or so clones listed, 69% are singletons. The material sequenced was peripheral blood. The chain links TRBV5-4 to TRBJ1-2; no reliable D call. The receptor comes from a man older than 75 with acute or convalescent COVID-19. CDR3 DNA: TGTGCCAGCAGCGCCCGGCTCGGGGAAAATAACTATGGCTACACCTTC. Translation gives CASSARLGENNYGYTF.